The rows below give T cell receptor beta chains drawn from one sample of a study of T cell responses to AZD1222 COVID-19 vaccine. Clones were sequenced by immunoSEQ multiplex PCR, and TCRdb holds only the in-frame ones, with some missing. The table records about 140,000 clones, roughly 90% of them present only once. This material consisted of peripheral blood, taken on day 0 of AZD1222 vaccination. The receptors here all came from an adult in good health. Each CDR3 is given with its conserved first and last residue. The D gene is left open where the match is weak. The size field is filled for only some rows; it gives once, few, many or a size class.

TGTGCCAGTAGTAAGACAGGGGCGGATGAGGGAACCGGGGAGCTGTTTTTT | CASSKTGADEGTGELFF | TRBJ2-2 | TRBD1 | TRBV19 | few
TGTGCCAGCAGTTTACTTCAGGGCGACGAGCAGTACTTC | CASSLLQGDEQYF | TRBJ2-7 | . | TRBV28 | .
TGTGCCAGCAGTTTATACTACCACACCGGGGAGCTGTTTTTT | CASSLYYHTGELFF | TRBJ2-2 | . | TRBV27 | .
TGTGCCAGCAGCTCCCAGACAGTCATCCAAGGGACCCAGTACTTC | CASSSQTVIQGTQYF | TRBJ2-5 | . | TRBV5-8 | .
TGTGCCAGTAGTATATCCAGGGCCACAGATACGCAGTATTTT | CASSISRATDTQYF | TRBJ2-3 | . | TRBV19 | .
TGTGCCAGCAGCCCATCGAGGGTCTACAATGAGCAGTTCTTC | CASSPSRVYNEQFF | TRBJ2-1 | . | TRBV7-9 | .
TGTGCCAGTAACCCGGGCCCCCGGGTCGGGGAGCTGTTTTTT | CASNPGPRVGELFF | TRBJ2-2 | . | TRBV19 | .
TGCAGCGTTGAAGGGAATTCGGACAGCCCCTACGAGCAGTACTTC | CSVEGNSDSPYEQYF | TRBJ2-7 | . | TRBV29-1 | .
TGTGCCAGCAGTGCAGGGGGCGGGTACAATGAGCAGTTCTTC | CASSAGGGYNEQFF | TRBJ2-1 | TRBD1 | TRBV2 | .
TGCAGCGCTAAACTGGGACAGAATCTAAACGGCTACACCTTC | CSAKLGQNLNGYTF | TRBJ1-2 | TRBD1 | TRBV29-1 | .
TGTGCCAGCACCCGGGGGGGCGGGAGGTTTGGGGAGACCCAGTACTTC | CASTRGGGRFGETQYF | TRBJ2-5 | TRBD2 | TRBV28 | .
TGTGCCAGCAGCTTTACCCAGGAGACCCAGTACTTC | CASSFTQETQYF | TRBJ2-5 | . | TRBV11-2 | once
TGTGCCAGCAGCTTAGCCCCGAGCTCCTATAATTCACCCCTCCACTTT | CASSLAPSSYNSPLHF | TRBJ1-6 | . | TRBV7-6 | .
TGTGCCAGCAGCATTGGGGGGGCAAGCTACGAGCAGTACTTC | CASSIGGASYEQYF | TRBJ2-7 | . | TRBV2 | .
TGTGCCAGCTCACCCTTCGGCTCCTACAATGAGCAGTTCTTC | CASSPFGSYNEQFF | TRBJ2-1 | . | TRBV18 | once
TGTGCCAGCAGTTTTCTGGGAGGGGAAGCTTTCTTT | CASSFLGGEAFF | TRBJ1-1 | . | TRBV12-3/TRBV12-4 | .
TGTGCCAGCAGTGAAGCATGGAGACCTGAAGCTTTCTTT | CASSEAWRPEAFF | TRBJ1-1 | . | TRBV2 | .
TGTGCCAGCAGCTTAGGCCCCAGGGGATCAGCCTATGGCTACACCTTC | CASSLGPRGSAYGYTF | TRBJ1-2 | . | TRBV7-6 | few
TGTGCCAGCAGCCTCGGGGGAAGCACCGGGGAGCTGTTTTTT | CASSLGGSTGELFF | TRBJ2-2 | . | TRBV2 | once
TGTGCCAGCAGCTTGACAGGGAACCTATACTATGGCTACACCTTC | CASSLTGNLYYGYTF | TRBJ1-2 | TRBD1 | TRBV7-9 | .
TGTGCCAGCGGCCTAGCGTCGGGGCAAGAGACCCAGTACTTC | CASGLASGQETQYF | TRBJ2-5 | . | TRBV9 | once
TGTGCCAGCAGCTCCCGGGGTCACTCTGGAAACACCATATATTTT | CASSSRGHSGNTIYF | TRBJ1-3 | . | TRBV13 | .
TGTGCCAGCAGCTTGCTGAGGGGATGGGGCGAGCAGTACTTC | CASSLLRGWGEQYF | TRBJ2-7 | . | TRBV11-2 | .
TGTGCCAGCAGCCTGACAGGGGCCATCGGGACAGATACGCAGTATTTT | CASSLTGAIGTDTQYF | TRBJ2-3 | TRBD1 | TRBV5-4 | .
TGCGCCAGCAGTGAGTTATGGAACGAAGCTTTCTTT | CASSELWNEAFF | TRBJ1-1 | . | TRBV10-2 | .
TGTGCCAGCAGCTCTAGTTTATTACCGGGACAGGGATCAGATGGCTACACCTTC | CASSSSLLPGQGSDGYTF | TRBJ1-2 | TRBD1 | TRBV7-6 | .
TGTGCCAGCAGCTTCCGGGAGGCCCCCCAGCATTTT | CASSFREAPQHF | TRBJ1-5 | . | TRBV5-4 | .